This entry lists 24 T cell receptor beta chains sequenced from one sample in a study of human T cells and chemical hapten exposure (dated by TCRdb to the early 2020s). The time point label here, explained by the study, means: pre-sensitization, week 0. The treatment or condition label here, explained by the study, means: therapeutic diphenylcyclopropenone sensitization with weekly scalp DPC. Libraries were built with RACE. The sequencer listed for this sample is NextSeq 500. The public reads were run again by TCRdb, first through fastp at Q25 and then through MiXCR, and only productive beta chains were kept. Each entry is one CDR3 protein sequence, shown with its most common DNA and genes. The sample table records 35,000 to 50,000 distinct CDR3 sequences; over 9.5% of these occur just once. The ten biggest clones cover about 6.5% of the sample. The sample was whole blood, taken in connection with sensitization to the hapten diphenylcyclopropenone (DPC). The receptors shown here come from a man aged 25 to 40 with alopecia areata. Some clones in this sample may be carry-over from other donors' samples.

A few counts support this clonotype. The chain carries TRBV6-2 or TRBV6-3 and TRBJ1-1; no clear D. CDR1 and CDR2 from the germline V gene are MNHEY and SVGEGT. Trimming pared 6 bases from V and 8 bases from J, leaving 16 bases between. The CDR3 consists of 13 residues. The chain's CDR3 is CASSLNYGLEAFF. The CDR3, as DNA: TGTGCCAGCAGCCTTAATTACGGTCTCGAAGCTTTCTTT.

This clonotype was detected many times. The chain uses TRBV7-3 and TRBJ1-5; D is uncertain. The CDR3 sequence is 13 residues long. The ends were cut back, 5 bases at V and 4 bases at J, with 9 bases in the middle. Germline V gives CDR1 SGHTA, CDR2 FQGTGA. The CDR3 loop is CASSLDPNQPQHF. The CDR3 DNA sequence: TGTGCCAGCAGCCTCGATCCAAATCAGCCCCAGCATTTT. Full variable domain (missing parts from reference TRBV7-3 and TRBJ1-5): GAGVSQTPSNKVTEKGKYVELRCDPISGHTALYWYRQSLGQGPEFLIYFQGTGAADDSGLPNDRFFAVRPEGSVSTLKIQRTERGDSAVYLCASSLDPNQPQHFGDGTRLSIL.

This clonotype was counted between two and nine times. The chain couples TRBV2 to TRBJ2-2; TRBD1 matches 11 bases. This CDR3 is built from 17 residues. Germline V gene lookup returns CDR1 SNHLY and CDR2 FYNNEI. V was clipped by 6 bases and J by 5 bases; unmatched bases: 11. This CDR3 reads CASSRTGGALGTGELFF. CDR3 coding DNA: TGTGCCAGCAGCCGGACAGGGGGCGCATTAGGGACCGGGGAGCTGTTTTTT.

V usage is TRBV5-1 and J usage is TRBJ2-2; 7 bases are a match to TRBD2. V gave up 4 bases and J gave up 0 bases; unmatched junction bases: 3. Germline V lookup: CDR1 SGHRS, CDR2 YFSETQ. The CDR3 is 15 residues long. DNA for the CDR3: TGCGCCAGCAGCCTGACTAGCACGAACACCGGGGAGCTGTTTTTT. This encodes CASSLTSTNTGELFF.

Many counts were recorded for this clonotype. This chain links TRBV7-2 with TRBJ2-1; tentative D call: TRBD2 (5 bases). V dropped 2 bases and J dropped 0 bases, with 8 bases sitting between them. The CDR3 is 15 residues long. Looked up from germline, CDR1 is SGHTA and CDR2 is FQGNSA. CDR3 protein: CASSLIGVSYNEQFF. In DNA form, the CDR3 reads TGTGCCAGCAGCTTAATCGGGGTCTCCTACAATGAGCAGTTCTTC. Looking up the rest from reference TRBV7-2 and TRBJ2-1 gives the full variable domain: GAGVSQSPSNKVTEKGKDVELRCDPISGHTALYWYRQSLGQGLEFLIYFQGNSAPDKSGLPSDRFSAERTGGSVSTLTIQRTQQEDSAVYLCASSLIGVSYNEQFFGPGTRLTVL.

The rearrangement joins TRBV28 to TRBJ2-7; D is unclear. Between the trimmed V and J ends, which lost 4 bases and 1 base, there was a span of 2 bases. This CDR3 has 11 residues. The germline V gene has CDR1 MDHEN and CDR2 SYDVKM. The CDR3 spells CASSSSYEQYV. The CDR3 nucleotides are TGTGCCAGCAGTTCGTCCTACGAGCAGTACGTC.

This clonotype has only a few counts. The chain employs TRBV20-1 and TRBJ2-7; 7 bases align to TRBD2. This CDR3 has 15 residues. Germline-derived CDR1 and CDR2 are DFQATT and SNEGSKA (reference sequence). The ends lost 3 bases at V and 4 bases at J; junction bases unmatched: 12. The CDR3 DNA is TGCAGTGCTAGGGGAGTGGGACTACACCAATACGAGCAGTACGTC. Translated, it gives CSARGVGLHQYEQYV.

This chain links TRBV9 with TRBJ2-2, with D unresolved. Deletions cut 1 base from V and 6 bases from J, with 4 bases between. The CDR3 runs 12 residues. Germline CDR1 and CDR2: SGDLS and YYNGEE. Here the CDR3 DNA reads TGTGCCAGCAGCGTAACACCCGGGGAGCTGTTTTTT. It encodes CASSVTPGELFF. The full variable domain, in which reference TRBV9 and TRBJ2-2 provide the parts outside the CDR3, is DSGVTQTPKHLITATGQRVTLRCSPRSGDLSVYWYQQSLDQGLQFLIQYYNGEERAKGNILERFSAQQFPDLHSELNLSSLELGDSALYFCASSVTPGELFFGEGSRLTVL.

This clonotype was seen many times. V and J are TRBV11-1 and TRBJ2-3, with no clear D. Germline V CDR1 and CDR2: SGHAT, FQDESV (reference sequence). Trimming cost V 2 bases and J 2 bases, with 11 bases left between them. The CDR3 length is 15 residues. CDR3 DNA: TGTGCCAGCAGCTTATCCTTGCACCCCACAGATACGCAGTATTTT. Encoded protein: CASSLSLHPTDTQYF. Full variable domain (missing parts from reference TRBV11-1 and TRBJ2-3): EAEVAQSPRYKITEKSQAVAFWCDPISGHATLYWYRQILGQGPELLVQFQDESVVDDSQLPKDRFSAERLKGVDSTLKIQPAELGDSAMYLCASSLSLHPTDTQYFGPGTRLTVL.

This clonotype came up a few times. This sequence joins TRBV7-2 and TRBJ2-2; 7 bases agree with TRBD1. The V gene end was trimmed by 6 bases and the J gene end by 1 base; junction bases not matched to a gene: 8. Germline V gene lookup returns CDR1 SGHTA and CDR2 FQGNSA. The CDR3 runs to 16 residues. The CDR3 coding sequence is TGTGCCAGCAGGACAAAGGGGACAGTGAACACCGGGGAGCTGTTTTTT. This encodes CASRTKGTVNTGELFF.

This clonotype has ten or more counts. The CDR3 sequence is CSASLLAGTGAYEQYF. CDR3 coding DNA: TGCAGTGCTAGCCTACTCGCCGGGACAGGGGCCTACGAGCAGTACTTC. The chain recombines TRBV20-1 with TRBJ2-7, with 10 bases matching TRBD1. The CDR3 is 16 amino acids. With V trimmed by 3 bases and J by 2 bases, 10 bases remained unmatched. The germline gives CDR1 DFQATT, CDR2 SNEGSKA (reference sequence).

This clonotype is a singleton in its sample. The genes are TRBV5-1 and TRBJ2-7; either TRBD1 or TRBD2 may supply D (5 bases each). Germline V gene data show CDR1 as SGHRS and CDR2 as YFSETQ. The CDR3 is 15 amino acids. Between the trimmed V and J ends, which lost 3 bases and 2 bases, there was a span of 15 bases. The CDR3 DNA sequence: TGCGCCAGCAGCTCCACCGGGACCAGCCCCTACGAGCAGTACTTC. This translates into CASSSTGTSPYEQYF.

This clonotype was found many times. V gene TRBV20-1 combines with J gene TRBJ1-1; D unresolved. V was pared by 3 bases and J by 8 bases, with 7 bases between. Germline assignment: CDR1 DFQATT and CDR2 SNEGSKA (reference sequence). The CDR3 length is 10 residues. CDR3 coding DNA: TGCAGTGCTAGTATTTCGGAAGCTTTCTTT. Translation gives CSASISEAFF.

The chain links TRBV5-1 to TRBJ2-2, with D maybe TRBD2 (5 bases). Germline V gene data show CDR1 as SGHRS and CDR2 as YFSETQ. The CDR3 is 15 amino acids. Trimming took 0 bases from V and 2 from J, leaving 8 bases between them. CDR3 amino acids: CASSLVATNTGELFF. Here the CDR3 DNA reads TGCGCCAGCAGCTTGGTAGCGACTAACACCGGGGAGCTGTTTTTT.

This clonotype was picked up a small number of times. The CDR3 DNA follows: TGTGCCAGCAGCTTGGGGGACAGGGTGTCCAATCAGCCCCAGCATTTT. This translates into CASSLGDRVSNQPQHF. This chain links TRBV5-8 with TRBJ1-5; 9 bases map to TRBD1. This CDR3 has 16 amino acids. Per germline, CDR1 SGHTS and CDR2 YDEGEE. V was pared by 0 bases and J by 3 bases, with 4 bases of the junction left unmatched.

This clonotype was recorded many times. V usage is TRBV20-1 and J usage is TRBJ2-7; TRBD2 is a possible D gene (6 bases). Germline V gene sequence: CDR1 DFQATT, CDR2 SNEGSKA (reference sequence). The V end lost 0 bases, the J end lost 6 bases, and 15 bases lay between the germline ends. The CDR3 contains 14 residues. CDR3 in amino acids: CSARDITSQREQYF. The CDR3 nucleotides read TGCAGTGCTAGAGATATTACTAGCCAGCGCGAGCAGTACTTC.

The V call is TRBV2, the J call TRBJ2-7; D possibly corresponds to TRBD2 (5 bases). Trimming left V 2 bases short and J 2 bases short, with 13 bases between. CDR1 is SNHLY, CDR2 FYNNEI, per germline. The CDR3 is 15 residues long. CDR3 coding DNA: TGTGCCAGCAGTGAAACCGGGGTTAGGACCTACGAGCAGTACTTC. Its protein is CASSETGVRTYEQYF.

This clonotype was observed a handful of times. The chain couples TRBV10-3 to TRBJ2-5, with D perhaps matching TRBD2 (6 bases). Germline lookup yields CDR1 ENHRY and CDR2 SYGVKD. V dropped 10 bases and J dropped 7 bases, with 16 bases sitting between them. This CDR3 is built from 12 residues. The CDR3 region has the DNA TGTGCCACCTCCGGGACTGGCTGGACCCAGTACTTC. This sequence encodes CATSGTGWTQYF.

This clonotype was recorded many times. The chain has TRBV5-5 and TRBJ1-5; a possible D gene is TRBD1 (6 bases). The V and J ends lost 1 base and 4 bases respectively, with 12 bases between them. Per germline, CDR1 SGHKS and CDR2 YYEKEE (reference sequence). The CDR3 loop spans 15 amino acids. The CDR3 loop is CASSLSRGGNQPQHF. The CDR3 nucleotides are TGTGCCAGCAGCTTGTCCAGGGGTGGAAATCAGCCCCAGCATTTT.

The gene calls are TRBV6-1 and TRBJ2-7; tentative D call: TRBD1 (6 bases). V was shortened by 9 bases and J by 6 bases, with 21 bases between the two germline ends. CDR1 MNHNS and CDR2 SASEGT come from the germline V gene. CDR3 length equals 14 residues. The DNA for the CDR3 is TGTGCCAGTACCGGCGTCCTTACAGGGAGCGAGCAGTACTTC. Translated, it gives CASTGVLTGSEQYF.

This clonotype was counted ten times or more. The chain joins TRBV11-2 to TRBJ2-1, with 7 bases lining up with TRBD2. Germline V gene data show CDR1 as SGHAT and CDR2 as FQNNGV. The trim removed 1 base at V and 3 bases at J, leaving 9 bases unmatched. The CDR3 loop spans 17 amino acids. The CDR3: CASSLVFRAGIYNEQFF. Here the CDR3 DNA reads TGTGCCAGCAGCTTAGTCTTCAGAGCGGGGATCTACAATGAGCAGTTCTTC.

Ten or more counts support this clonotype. The CDR3: CASSLEGTPEAFF. CDR3 coding DNA: TGCGCCAGCAGCTTGGAGGGGACCCCTGAAGCTTTCTTT. The chain is built from TRBV5-1 and TRBJ1-1; a weak D match, TRBD1 (5 bases). V was pared by 0 bases and J by 6 bases, with 9 bases between. CDR1 SGHRS and CDR2 YFSETQ come from the germline V gene. This CDR3 has 13 amino acids.

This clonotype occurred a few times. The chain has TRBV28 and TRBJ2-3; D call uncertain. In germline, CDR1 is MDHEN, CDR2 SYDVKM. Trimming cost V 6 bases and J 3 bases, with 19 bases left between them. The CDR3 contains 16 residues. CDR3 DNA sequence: TGTGCCAGCAGGCTGATAGACTCGACCTGGACAGATACGCAGTATTTT. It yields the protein CASRLIDSTWTDTQYF. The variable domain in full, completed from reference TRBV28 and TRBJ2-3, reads DVKVTQSSRYLVKRTGEKVFLECVQDMDHENMFWYRQDPGLGLRLIYFSYDVKMKEKGDIPEGYSVSREKKERFSLILESASTNQTSMYLCASRLIDSTWTDTQYFGPGTRLTVL.

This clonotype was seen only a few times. This CDR3 is CASSSVTGVPGANVLTF. In DNA, the CDR3 is TGCGCCAGCAGCTCAGTGACAGGGGTACCTGGGGCCAACGTCCTGACTTTC. The genes are TRBV5-1 and TRBJ2-6; 8 positions agree with TRBD1. This CDR3 comprises 17 residues. Germline values: CDR1 SGHRS, CDR2 YFSETQ. V lost 3 bases to trimming and J lost 2 bases; unmatched junction nucleotides: 7.